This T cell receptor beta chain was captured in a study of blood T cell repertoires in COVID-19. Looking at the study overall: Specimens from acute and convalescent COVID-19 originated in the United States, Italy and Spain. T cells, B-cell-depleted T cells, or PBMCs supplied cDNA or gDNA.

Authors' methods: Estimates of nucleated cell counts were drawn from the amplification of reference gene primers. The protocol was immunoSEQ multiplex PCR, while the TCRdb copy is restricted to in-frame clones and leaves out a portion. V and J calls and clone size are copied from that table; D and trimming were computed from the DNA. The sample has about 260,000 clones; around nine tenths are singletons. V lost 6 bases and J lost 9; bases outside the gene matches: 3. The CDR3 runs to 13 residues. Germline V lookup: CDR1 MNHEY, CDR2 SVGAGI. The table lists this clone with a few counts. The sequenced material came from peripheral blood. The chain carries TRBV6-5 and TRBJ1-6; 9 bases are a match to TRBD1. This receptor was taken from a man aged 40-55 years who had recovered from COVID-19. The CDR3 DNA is TGTGCCAGCAGGGGACAGGGCAGTTCACCCCTCCACTTT. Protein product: CASRGQGSSPLHF.